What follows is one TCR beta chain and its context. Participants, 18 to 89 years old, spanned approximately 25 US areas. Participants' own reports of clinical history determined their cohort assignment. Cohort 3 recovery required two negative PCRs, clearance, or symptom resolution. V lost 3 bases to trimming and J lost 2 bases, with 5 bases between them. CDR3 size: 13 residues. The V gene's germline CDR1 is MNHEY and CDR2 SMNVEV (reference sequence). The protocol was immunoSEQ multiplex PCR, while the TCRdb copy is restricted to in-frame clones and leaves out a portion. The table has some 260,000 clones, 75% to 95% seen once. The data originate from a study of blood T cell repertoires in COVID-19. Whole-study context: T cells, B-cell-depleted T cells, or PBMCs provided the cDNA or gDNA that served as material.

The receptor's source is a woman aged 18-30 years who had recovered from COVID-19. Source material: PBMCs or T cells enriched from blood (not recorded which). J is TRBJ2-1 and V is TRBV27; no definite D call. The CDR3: CASSFGTYNEQFF. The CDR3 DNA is TGTGCCAGCAGTTTCGGTACCTACAATGAGCAGTTCTTC.